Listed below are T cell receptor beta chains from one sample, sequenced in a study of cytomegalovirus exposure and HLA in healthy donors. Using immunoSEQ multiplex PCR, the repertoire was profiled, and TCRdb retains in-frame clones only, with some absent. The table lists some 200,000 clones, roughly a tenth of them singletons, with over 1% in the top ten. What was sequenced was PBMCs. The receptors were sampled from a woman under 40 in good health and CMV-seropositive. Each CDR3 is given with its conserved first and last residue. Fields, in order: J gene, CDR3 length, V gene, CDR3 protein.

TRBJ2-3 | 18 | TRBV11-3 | CASSCPAGLAGITDTQYF
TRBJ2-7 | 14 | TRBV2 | CASSPDNILYEQYF
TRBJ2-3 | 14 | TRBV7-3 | CASSEYRGGDTQYF
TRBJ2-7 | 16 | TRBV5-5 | CASSKGGSLGSYEQYF
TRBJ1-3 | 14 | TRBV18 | CASSPEVSGNTIYF
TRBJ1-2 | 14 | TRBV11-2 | CASSLDRSLYGYTF
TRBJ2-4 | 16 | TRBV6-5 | CASSSSYRDRGNIQYF
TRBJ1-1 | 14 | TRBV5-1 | CASSLGTGSTEAFF
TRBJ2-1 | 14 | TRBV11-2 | CASSLDQAYNEQFF
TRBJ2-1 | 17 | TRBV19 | CASSIRLAGGFYNEQFF
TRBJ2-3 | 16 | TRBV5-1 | CASSPGLAGSTDTQYF
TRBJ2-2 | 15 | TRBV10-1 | CASSDGGRGTGELFF
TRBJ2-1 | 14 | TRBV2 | CASSDIFRGDEQFF
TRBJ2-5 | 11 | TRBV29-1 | CSARQSETQYF
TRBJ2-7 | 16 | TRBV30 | CAWIPSFGVRSYEQYF
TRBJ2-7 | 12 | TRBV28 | CASGLASYEQYF
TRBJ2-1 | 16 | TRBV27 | CASSVGTGGPRNEQFF
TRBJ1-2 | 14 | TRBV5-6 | CASSYGQANYGYTF
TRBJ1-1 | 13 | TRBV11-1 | CASSLQGGTEAFF
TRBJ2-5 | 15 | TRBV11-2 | CASSLKRLAQETQYF
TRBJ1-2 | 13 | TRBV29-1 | CSVSDTGRDGYTF
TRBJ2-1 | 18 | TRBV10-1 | CASSLGLAGKVSANEQFF
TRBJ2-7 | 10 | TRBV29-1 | CSATNYEQYF
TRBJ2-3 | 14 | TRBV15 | CATSRGKLTDTQYF
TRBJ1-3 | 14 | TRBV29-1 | CSVEGTGTGNTIYF
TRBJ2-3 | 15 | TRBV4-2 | CASSQLAGGGDTQYF
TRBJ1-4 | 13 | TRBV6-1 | CASSEGPAGQEFF
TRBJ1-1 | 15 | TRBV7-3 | CASSPRGGRDTEAFF
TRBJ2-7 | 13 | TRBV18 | CASSPVGGYEQYF
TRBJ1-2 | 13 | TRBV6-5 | CASSSRQAYGYTF
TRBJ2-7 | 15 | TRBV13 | CASSRTGTGSYEQYF
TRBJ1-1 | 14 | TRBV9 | CASSVGGEDTEAFF
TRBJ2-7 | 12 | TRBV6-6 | CASSPGSYEQYF
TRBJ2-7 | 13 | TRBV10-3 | CAISGDRSYEQYF
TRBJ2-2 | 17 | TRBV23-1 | CASSQSSSGARGGELFF
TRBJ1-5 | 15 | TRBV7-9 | CASSLDAGLSSPQHF
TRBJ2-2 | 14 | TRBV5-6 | CASSLGLNTGELFF
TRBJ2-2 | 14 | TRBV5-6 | CASSRRDSTGELFF
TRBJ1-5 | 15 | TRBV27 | CASSRDRGAGQPQHF
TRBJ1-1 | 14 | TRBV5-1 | CASSSSGRNTEAFF
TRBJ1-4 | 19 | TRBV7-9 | CASSLRVGLRGAPNEKLFF
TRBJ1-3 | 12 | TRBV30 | CAWSPLGNTIYF
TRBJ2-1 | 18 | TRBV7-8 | CASSLRTSGRPLYNEQFF
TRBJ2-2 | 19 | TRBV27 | CASSLFRLAGGWNTGELFF
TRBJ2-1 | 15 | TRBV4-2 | CASSALAGGNNEQFF
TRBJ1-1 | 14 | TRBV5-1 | CASSSGGVGIEAFF
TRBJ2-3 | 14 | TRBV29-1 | CSVEGTGAVDTQYF
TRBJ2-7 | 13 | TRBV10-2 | CASSTIESYEQYF
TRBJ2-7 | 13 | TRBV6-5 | CASSYSEGYEQYF
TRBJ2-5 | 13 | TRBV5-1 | CASSPDTSNNRYF
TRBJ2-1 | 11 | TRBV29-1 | CSVKRYNEQFF
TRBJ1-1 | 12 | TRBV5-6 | CAAGPPNTEAFF
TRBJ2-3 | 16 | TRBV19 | CASSIDLLGYTDTQYF
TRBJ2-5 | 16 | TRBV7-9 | CASSLDSSGREETQYF
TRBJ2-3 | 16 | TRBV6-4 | CASSDFWTGAPDTQYF
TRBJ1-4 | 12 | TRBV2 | CATQGAGEKLFF
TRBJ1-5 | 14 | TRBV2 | CASRGGQGNQPQHF
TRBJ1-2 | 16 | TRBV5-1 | CASSSAGTGAFYGYTF
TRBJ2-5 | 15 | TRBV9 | CASSVAPGGGETQYF